The T cell receptor (beta chain) under discussion was sequenced for a study of T cells in Graves' hyperthyroidism and ophthalmopathy (dated by TCRdb to the late 2010s). At the level of the whole study: Peripheral blood samples were taken at the time of initial diagnosis, prior to any treatment. TCR V-J signatures able to tell the groups apart were searched for in a discovery cohort of approximately 95 patients, of whom over 40 had Graves' ophthalmopathy and roughly 59 had stable Graves' hyperthyroidism. Prospective prediction of ophthalmopathy was tested in an independent validation cohort consisting of some 18 hyperthyroidism patients and 15 to 17 patients who later progressed to ophthalmopathy. The 95 to 100 discovery patients were randomly split 7:3 into training and test sets. Thyroid tissue and blood T-cell repertoires from about six Graves' hyperthyroidism patients were also compared in the study. Once sampling was done, hyperthyroidism patients were given methimazole at a starting dose of 30 mg daily, whereas ophthalmopathy patients were given high-dose intravenous methylprednisolone. The paper reports TCR Vbeta CDR3 sequencing of some 140 peripheral blood samples: approximately 43 ophthalmopathy, around 80 hyperthyroidism and around 17 progressor patients. The paper's findings and limits, for the study overall: Most expanded thyroid clonotypes (frequency above 0.001) were also found in blood, which suggests that blood repertoires may mirror thyroid immune responses. In cross-validation, a model built on a 13 V-J signature told ophthalmopathy apart from stable hyperthyroidism with approximately 90% sensitivity and approximately 81% specificity, and in testing the same model reached 80%/75%. In validation, the model predicted progression to ophthalmopathy with around 71% sensitivity and approximately 72% specificity, a median of 6.5 months before onset. Sample size was not statistically predetermined, and investigators were not blinded to group allocation.

A patient counted as having stable Graves' hyperthyroidism if no progression to ophthalmopathy occurred over 18 months of follow-up. Hyperthyroidism patients were newly diagnosed, had a disease duration of under 2 months, and were aged 18 to 65 years. The study excluded patients with uncontrolled infections, other autoimmune diseases, pregnancy or lactation. Diagnoses were based on clinical symptoms, serum thyroxine and TRAb, thyroid ultrasound and orbital computed tomography. PBMCs were separated from roughly 10 ml of fresh peripheral blood using Ficoll-Paque density gradient centrifugation. Trizol reagent was used to extract total RNA, and RNA quality was then checked on an Agilent 2100 Bioanalyzer. The CDR3 sequence holds 13 residues, the cysteine and phenylalanine included. The kept DNA is CDR3 alone, 39 bases in frame from the first base. Reading the germline V gene (reference sequence) gives CDR1 SEHNR and CDR2 FQNEAQ. V and J lose 5 bases and 6 bases, and a span of 10 bases separates them.

TCR beta CDR3 regions were amplified from RNA transcripts. The first round of RT-PCR for the TCR CDR3 was performed with the HTBI primer set and the Qiagen OneStep RT-PCR kit. Libraries were constructed in a second round of multiplex PCR, after which size selection and purification were carried out. Libraries were sequenced paired-end with 100 bp reads on an Illumina HiSeq2000. The authors' pipeline ran thus. Raw data were processed with SOAPnuke, discarding reads with adapters, uncalled bases, mean Phred below 15, or no exact constant-primer or identifier match. High-quality paired reads were merged using COPE v1.2.5, and each unique nucleotide sequence was defined as a clonotype. Clonotypes were aligned to IMGT TRBV, TRBD and TRBJ reference segments using MiTCR v1.1. The analysis was restricted to V-J combinations with a frequency above 0.0001, which together covered just over 98% of the repertoires. The TCS score was defined as F50 (clonal expansion) divided by E x V (chaos), with BLOSUM62-based TCRdist calculated between CDR3 peptides within each V-J. Welch's t-statistics and random forest reduced just over 500 V-J features to 13, which were used in a naive Bayes classifier (R e1071). Using fastp at Q25 and MiXCR, TCRdb reprocessed the public reads and kept productive beta chains. Rows are combined by CDR3 protein, so each entry shows the most common genes and DNA. The V and J calls, along with clone size, are taken from TCRdb and not from the paper's own processing. The sample table contains a few hundred thousand distinct CDR3 sequences; only one count was recorded for roughly a sixth of them. Roughly 50% of the sample is taken by the ten largest.

As concerns this clonotype: The specificity of this receptor is unknown. Base qualities were left out, and no much larger clone turns up one base away.

The material sequenced was blood. The chain is encoded by TRBV7-9 joined to TRBJ2-2, with TRBD2 perhaps the D gene, on 6 matching bases. The receptor was isolated from a woman in her fifties or sixties with Graves' hyperthyroidism. CDR3 region: CASSDSGAGELFF. DNA sequence: TGTGCCAGCAGCGATTCGGGAGCCGGGGAGCTGTTTTTT.